This T cell receptor (beta chain) was obtained from a study of vaccination and CD4 T cells after COVID-19. On the study more broadly: The authors used overlapping spike peptides from SARS-CoV-2, HCoV-NL63, HCoV-OC43 and HCoV-229E to stimulate cells.

This clonotype was seen only a few times. The antigen remains unidentified. Scientists ran DNA taken from cultured CD4+ T cells through the Oncomine TCR Beta short-read assay for sequencing. Genomic DNA was isolated from cultured CD4+ T cells. MiXCR, applied by TCRdb to the PCR reads, yields one record per CDR3 protein. This sample has more than 15,000 distinct CDR3 sequences, with around 40% found just once. Broader study findings: Convalescent patients showed a median approximately 83% of reactive clones that were seen only post-vaccination.

Treatment meaning: roughly ten-day PBMC culture with coronavirus spike peptide pools or control peptides (ViraFEST assay). ViraFEST relied on peptide pools to expand antigen-specific T cells; the TCRs were sequenced afterward. The sequenced material came from CD4+ T cells from blood, cultured in vitro. This TCR was recovered from a human donor who had recovered from COVID-19.

This CDR3 reads CATSDSRVLTDTQYF. For the CDR3, the DNA is TGTGCCACCAGTGACAGCAGGGTCTTGACAGATACGCAGTATTTT. The rearrangement uses TRBV24-1 and TRBJ2-3, with D perhaps TRBD1 (5 bases). Deletions cut 4 bases from V and 3 bases from J, with 13 bases between. This CDR3 contains 15 residues. CDR1 is KGHDR and CDR2 is SFDVKD in the germline V gene.